These T cell receptor beta chains were read from a single sample in a study of vaccination and CD4 T cells after COVID-19. Their recognized antigens are unknown. MiXCR, run by TCRdb on the PCR reads, gives a single entry per CDR3 protein. The repertoire holds about 17,000 distinct CDR3 sequences, with under 55% as singletons. Sequenced here: CD4+ T cells from blood, cultured in vitro, sampled before SARS-CoV-2 vaccination. The origin of the receptors is a human donor who had recovered from COVID-19. Each CDR3 is given with its conserved first and last residue. D genes are given only for firm matches. A row's size may be missing; if present it is once, few, many or a size class.

d_call j_call clone_size v_call cdr3_nt cdr3_aa
TRBD2 TRBJ2-7 NA TRBV19 TGTGCCACCAAACTAGCGGTAAACTCCTACGAGCAGTACTTC CATKLAVNSYEQYF
NA TRBJ2-6 NA TRBV21-1 TGTGCCAGCAGCACTTTTCCGGGCTCTGGGGCCAACGTCCTGACTTTC CASSTFPGSGANVLTF
NA TRBJ1-1 few TRBV6-2/TRBV6-3 TGTGCCAGCAGTTACTGGGGGACTAAAGCTTTCTTT CASSYWGTKAFF
NA TRBJ2-2 few TRBV20-1 TGCAGTGCTAAGCAGGGAGGGGGCACCGGGGAGCTGTTTTTT CSAKQGGGTGELFF
NA TRBJ1-5 NA TRBV20-1 TGCAGTGCCGCCAAGAGCGGCGGCAATCAGCCCCAGCATTTT CSAAKSGGNQPQHF
TRBD1 TRBJ2-7 NA TRBV20-1 TGCAGTGCTGAGACCGGGACAGACTACGAGCAGTACTTC CSAETGTDYEQYF
NA TRBJ2-3 few TRBV7-6 TGTGCCAGCAGCTCCGTGGTTCAGGATACGCAGTATTTT CASSSVVQDTQYF
NA TRBJ1-3 NA TRBV20-1 TGCAGTGCTAAACAGGACCTTGGAAACACCATATATTTT CSAKQDLGNTIYF
NA TRBJ1-1 NA TRBV30 TGTGCCTGGAGTGTGTACAGGGCGGGCACTGAAGCTTTCTTT CAWSVYRAGTEAFF
NA TRBJ2-1 NA TRBV24-1 TGTGCCACCGGGGAGCAGGGCCGCTACAATGAGCAGTTCTTC CATGEQGRYNEQFF
NA TRBJ1-5 few TRBV20-1 TGCAGTGCTATACAGGGTAGCAATCAGCCCCAGCATTTT CSAIQGSNQPQHF
NA TRBJ1-2 NA TRBV19 TGTGCCAGTAGTATCGAGCTTTACTATGGCTACACCTTC CASSIELYYGYTF
NA TRBJ2-7 once TRBV11-3 TGTGCCAGCAGCTTCGACAGCTCCTACGAGCAGTACTTC CASSFDSSYEQYF
TRBD1 TRBJ1-1 NA TRBV5-4 TGTGCCAGCAGCATGGGGACAGGGGGCTACACTGAAGCTTTCTTT CASSMGTGGYTEAFF
NA TRBJ2-5 NA TRBV20-1 TGCAGTGCCCCCAGTTGGACGGGGCAAGAGACCCAGTACTTC CSAPSWTGQETQYF
NA TRBJ1-6 NA TRBV6-1 TGTGCCATCACCCCGGGACGGGAGAATTCACCCCTCCACTTT CAITPGRENSPLHF
NA TRBJ2-5 NA TRBV5-1 TGCGCCAGCAGCTTGGCCGGTTCGGAGACCCAGTACTTC CASSLAGSETQYF
NA TRBJ2-1 NA TRBV5-6 TGTGCCAGCAGCTTTCTTGGGTACCCTTTCGATGAGCAGTTCTTC CASSFLGYPFDEQFF
TRBD1 TRBJ1-1 once TRBV28 TGTGCCAGCAGGGGGACAGGGGGTAGGACTGAAGCTTTCTTT CASRGTGGRTEAFF
NA TRBJ1-1 NA TRBV19 TGTGCCAGTAGTTCGTCAGAGAGGGGAAGGAACACTGAAGCTTTCTTT CASSSSERGRNTEAFF
TRBD1 TRBJ2-5 NA TRBV20-1 TGCAGTGCTAGAGATCCACAGACAGGGGTGACAGAGACCCAGTACTTC CSARDPQTGVTETQYF
NA TRBJ1-5 few TRBV12-3/TRBV12-4 TGTGCCAGCAATCCAGGGTACAATCAGCCCCAGCATTTT CASNPGYNQPQHF
NA TRBJ1-1 NA TRBV20-1 TGCAGTGCTAGAGCCGTGTCTCTCCCAGGGGCCAGGAACACTGAAGCTTTCTTT CSARAVSLPGARNTEAFF
TRBD1 TRBJ2-7 few TRBV10-1 TGCGCCAGCAGTCAGACAGGGAGAGCCTACGAGCAGTACTTC CASSQTGRAYEQYF
TRBD2 TRBJ2-5 NA TRBV6-1 TGTGCCAGCAGCCCGACTAGCGGGAACCAAGAGACCCAGTACTTC CASSPTSGNQETQYF
TRBD2 TRBJ2-1 once TRBV20-1 TGCAGTGCCCCTACTACGGCGCGGGGGGGAATTTTGGGCAATGAGCAGTTCTTC CSAPTTARGGILGNEQFF
TRBD1 TRBJ1-5 NA TRBV19 TGTGCCAGTAGTCCGATGGACAGGGGAGACAATCAGCCCCAGCATTTT CASSPMDRGDNQPQHF
TRBD2 TRBJ2-3 few TRBV7-2 TGTGCCAGCAGCTTAATGCCTAGCGGAGGCACAGATACGCAGTATTTT CASSLMPSGGTDTQYF
TRBD1 TRBJ1-6 few TRBV11-3 TGTGCCAGCAGCTTAGATGAGGACAGGCCCCTCCACTTT CASSLDEDRPLHF
TRBD1 TRBJ2-1 NA TRBV10-3 TGTGCCATCAGGAAGAGGACAGGGATGGGCAATGAGCAGTTCTTC CAIRKRTGMGNEQFF
TRBD1 TRBJ2-2 NA TRBV6-2/TRBV6-3 TGTGCCAGCTTAAGACAGGGCCACACCGGGGAGCTGTTTTTT CASLRQGHTGELFF
NA TRBJ1-2 NA TRBV7-2 TGTGCCAGCAGCTTAACCGCACGGGGGCAGGGGTATGGCTACACCTTC CASSLTARGQGYGYTF
TRBD2 TRBJ2-7 few TRBV20-1 TGCAGTGCTAGAGATCCACTAGCGGGAAGGGACCATGAGGAGCAGTACTTC CSARDPLAGRDHEEQYF
NA TRBJ1-5 NA TRBV12-3/TRBV12-4 TGTGCCAGCAGCGACAGTCTCAATCAGCCCCAGCATTTT CASSDSLNQPQHF
TRBD2 TRBJ2-2 few TRBV20-1 TGCAGTGCCCCGACTAGCGGGGGCTATACGAACACCGGGGAGCTGTTTTTT CSAPTSGGYTNTGELFF
TRBD1 TRBJ2-7 NA TRBV2 TGTGCCAGCAGTGAAAGGACAGGGGCGACCTACGAGCAGTACTTC CASSERTGATYEQYF
NA TRBJ2-2 NA TRBV19 TGTGCCAGTAGTATAGGCGGGGTCCCGGGCGGGGAGCTGTTTTTT CASSIGGVPGGELFF
NA TRBJ1-5 NA TRBV2 TGTGCCAGCACCGAGGGGGGGCGCCGGGCCAATCAGCCCCAGCATTTT CASTEGGRRANQPQHF
NA TRBJ1-2 NA TRBV12-3/TRBV12-4 TGTGCCAGCAGTCTGAACGGGGTGCGGGGTGGCTACACCTTC CASSLNGVRGGYTF
NA TRBJ2-5 few TRBV20-1 TGCAGTGCTAGAGAAAGGCTTACTAATCAAGAGACCCAGTACTTC CSARERLTNQETQYF
NA TRBJ1-2 NA TRBV19 TGTGCCAGTAGAGAACAGGGACGCCACTATGGCTACACCTTC CASREQGRHYGYTF
NA TRBJ1-5 NA TRBV7-4 TGTGCCAGCAGCGTAGCTGCGACGGGCTCGCCCCAGCATTTT CASSVAATGSPQHF
NA TRBJ2-3 few TRBV7-9 TGTGCCAGCAGCTTAACAGACACAGATACGCAGTATTTT CASSLTDTDTQYF
NA TRBJ2-1 NA TRBV19 TGTGCCAGTAGTATGCCGGCCCAGCCGGTGAGGTTCTTC CASSMPAQPVRFF
TRBD1 TRBJ2-7 NA TRBV6-1 TGTGCCAGCAGTGGCCCGACAGGGGTGGTTGGCGAGCAGTACTTC CASSGPTGVVGEQYF
NA TRBJ2-5 few TRBV6-1 TGTGCCAGCAGTGAAAATGGGCCCCAAGAGACCCAGTACTTC CASSENGPQETQYF
NA TRBJ2-6 NA TRBV7-2 TGTGCCAGCAGCCCTAGTGGGGCCAACGTCCTGACTTTC CASSPSGANVLTF
NA TRBJ1-2 NA TRBV6-2/TRBV6-3 TGTGCCAGCAGGTTATTCGCGGGAAACTATGGCTACACCTTC CASRLFAGNYGYTF
NA TRBJ2-3 once TRBV29-1 TGCAGCGTTGAAGTACTAGAACTACCAGATACGCAGTATTTT CSVEVLELPDTQYF
NA TRBJ1-2 NA TRBV7-2 TGTGTCAGCAGCAGAACACAGGGAGCAAACTATGGCTACACCTTC CVSSRTQGANYGYTF
NA TRBJ2-3 NA TRBV21-1 TGTGCCAGCAGCGAACCCCTGACTAGCGGGAGATACACAGATACGCAGTATTTT CASSEPLTSGRYTDTQYF
NA TRBJ2-4 NA TRBV6-2/TRBV6-3 TGTGCCAGCAGTTACTCTCGGGGTATGGGGGCCAAAAACATTCAGTACTTC CASSYSRGMGAKNIQYF
NA TRBJ1-2 NA TRBV6-1 TGTGCCAGCAGTAACCTGGGCCACTATGGCTACACCTTC CASSNLGHYGYTF
NA TRBJ1-2 NA TRBV4-3 TGCGCCAGCAGCCGCAGGGAATCGAACTATGGCTACACCTTC CASSRRESNYGYTF
TRBD1 TRBJ2-2 once TRBV6-2/TRBV6-3 TGTGCCAGCAGTTCGACAGGGTCCGGGGAGCTGTTTTTT CASSSTGSGELFF